One and the same sample provided the 25 T cell receptor beta chains below, sequenced in a study of T cell clonotyping in hematopoietic cell transplantation. Clones were read by immunoSEQ multiplex PCR, and TCRdb kept only the in-frame ones, dropping some. Of about 36,000 clones detected, 75% to 90% appear once; the ten largest clones hold over 1.5%. The sequenced sample consisted of peripheral blood mononuclear cells. These receptors all come from a woman in her 40s in good health. Some clones in this sample may be carry-over from other donors' samples.

The gene calls are TRBV2 and TRBJ1-2; D is undetermined. V was pared by 5 bases and J by 8 bases, with 12 bases between. Per the germline V gene, CDR1 is SNHLY and CDR2 is FYNNEI. This CDR3 contains 12 residues. This chain's CDR3 is CASSIGGSGYTF. The CDR3 DNA sequence: TGTGCCAGCAGTATAGGTGGATCCGGCTACACCTTC.

This clone has just one count. This chain links TRBV19 with TRBJ2-7, with 9 bases lining up with TRBD1. With V trimmed by 3 bases and J by 5 bases, 11 bases remained unmatched. The CDR3 is 16 amino acids. CDR1 is LNHDA, CDR2 SQIVND, per germline (reference sequence). For the CDR3, the DNA is TGTGCCAGTAGTATCACCCGGACAGGGGACTTCGACGAGCAGTACTTC. Translated, it gives CASSITRTGDFDEQYF.

J is TRBJ1-2 and V is TRBV7-2; D might be TRBD1 (5 bases). Germline loops: CDR1 SGHTA, CDR2 FQGNSA. The CDR3 extends over 16 amino acids. With 8 bases removed from V and 3 bases from J, the gap between germline ends came to 22 bases. The CDR3 DNA reads TGTGCCAGCGGACACGGCACGTGGGAGCACGACTATGGCTACACCTTC. It translates to CASGHGTWEHDYGYTF.

The rearrangement links TRBV30 to TRBJ1-1, with D unclear. Germline CDR1 GTSNPN, CDR2 SVGIG (reference sequence). With 0 bases removed from V and 5 bases from J, the gap between germline ends came to 10 bases. The CDR3 totals 13 residues. CDR3 sequence reads: CAWSVRTGTEAFF. The CDR3 bases are TGTGCCTGGAGTGTAAGGACGGGGACTGAAGCTTTCTTT.

V gene TRBV7-2 combines with J gene TRBJ2-3; 8 nucleotides line up with TRBD2. The CDR3 totals 15 residues. Per germline, CDR1 SGHTA and CDR2 FQGNSA. V lost 5 bases to trimming and J lost 2 bases; unmatched junction nucleotides: 6. CDR3 nucleotide sequence: TGTGCCAGCAGCCTAATAGCGGGATCCACAGATACGCAGTATTTT. Its protein product is CASSLIAGSTDTQYF. The full variable domain, its missing parts supplied by reference TRBV7-2 and TRBJ2-3, is GAGVSQSPSNKVTEKGKDVELRCDPISGHTALYWYRQSLGQGLEFLIYFQGNSAPDKSGLPSDRFSAERTGGSVSTLTIQRTQQEDSAVYLCASSLIAGSTDTQYFGPGTRLTVL.

This clone occurred once. The rearrangement uses TRBV5-6 and TRBJ2-7, with D tentatively TRBD1 or TRBD2 (6 bases each). This CDR3 region has 15 residues. With 4 bases removed from V and 4 bases from J, the gap between germline ends came to 18 bases. Germline CDR1 SGHDT, CDR2 YYEEEE. CDR3 protein: CASSLGVTGAYEQYF. As DNA, the CDR3 is TGTGCCAGCAGCCTAGGGGTAACGGGGGCTTACGAGCAGTACTTC.

The chain joins TRBV5-1 to TRBJ2-1; 11 bases align to TRBD2. CDR1 is SGHRS, CDR2 YFSETQ, per germline. CDR3 length: 15 residues. With 0 bases clipped from V and 6 bases from J, the junction kept 2 bases outside the gene matches. CDR3 sequence: CASSLATSGSNEQFF. The CDR3 DNA follows: TGCGCCAGCAGCTTGGCTACTAGCGGGAGCAATGAGCAGTTCTTC.

V usage is TRBV5-1 and J usage is TRBJ1-4, with D tentatively TRBD1 (5 bases). The CDR3 loop spans 16 amino acids. The germline CDR1 and CDR2 sequences are SGHRS and YFSETQ. With 4 bases removed from V and 8 bases from J, the gap between germline ends came to 21 bases. CDR3 bases: TGCGCCAGCAGCAAGATGGGTCAGGGAAGCGACGAAAAACTGTTTTTT. Translating it yields CASSKMGQGSDEKLFF.

V and J are TRBV6-5 and TRBJ2-3; the match to TRBD2 covers 7 bases. Trimming at V came to 6 bases and at J to 6 bases, leaving 9 bases not matched to a gene. Per the germline V gene, CDR1 is MNHEY and CDR2 is SVGAGI. This CDR3 is 14 amino acids long. CDR3 nucleotides: TGTGCCAGCAGCCCCGGACTAGTGGGGGATACGCAGTATTTT. Its protein product is CASSPGLVGDTQYF.

The rearrangement joins TRBV6-5 to TRBJ1-4; no reliable D call. The V gene's germline CDR1 is MNHEY and CDR2 SVGAGI. V dropped 0 bases and J dropped 7 bases, with 6 bases sitting between them. This CDR3 contains 13 residues. This CDR3 reads CASSYSFREKLFF. The CDR3 DNA sequence: TGTGCCAGCAGTTACTCGTTTCGTGAAAAACTGTTTTTT.

This chain joins TRBV28 and TRBJ2-3; no definite D call. The CDR3 extends over 15 amino acids. V was clipped by 4 bases and J by 2 bases, with 13 bases between them. Per germline, CDR1 MDHEN and CDR2 SYDVKM. The CDR3 here is CASSSPPEHTDTQYF. The CDR3 DNA sequence: TGTGCCAGCAGTTCCCCCCCCGAACACACAGATACGCAGTATTTT.

The chain recombines TRBV29-1 with TRBJ2-3; D uncertain. Germline V gives CDR1 SQVTM, CDR2 ANQGSEA. The CDR3 totals 13 residues. Trimming left V 7 bases short and J 1 base short, with 12 bases between. For the CDR3, the DNA is TGCAGCGCCTTCTTAAGTGGCACAGATACGCAGTATTTT. This sequence encodes CSAFLSGTDTQYF.

The chain combines TRBV15 with TRBJ2-1; a weak D match, TRBD2 (6 bases). V lost 3 bases and J lost 12, with 15 bases in between. CDR3 size: 13 residues. Germline assignment: CDR1 LNHNV and CDR2 YYDKDF (reference sequence). CDR3 region: CATSRSGPGVQFF. In nucleotides, the CDR3 is TGTGCCACCAGCAGGAGTGGCCCGGGAGTGCAGTTCTTC.

This chain joins TRBV7-9 and TRBJ1-5; 9 nucleotides agree with TRBD1. CDR1 is SEHNR and CDR2 is FQNEAQ in the germline V gene (reference sequence). There are 15 residues in the CDR3. V trimming: 5 bases; J trimming: 1 base; junction bases outside the gene matches: 3. This CDR3 reads CASSPTGGSNQPQHF. CDR3 DNA sequence: TGTGCCAGCAGCCCAACAGGGGGCAGCAATCAGCCCCAGCATTTT.

This clone occurred once. V is TRBV5-1 and J is TRBJ2-5; 11 bases are shared with TRBD2. Trimming cost V 0 bases and J 4 bases; bases outside gene matches: 2. From germline, CDR1 is SGHRS and CDR2 YFSETQ. The CDR3 contains 15 residues. The CDR3 spells CASSLGLAGRETQYF. Written as DNA, the CDR3 is TGCGCCAGCAGCTTGGGACTAGCGGGAAGAGAGACCCAGTACTTC.

The chain combines TRBV7-9 with TRBJ1-2; D might be TRBD1 (5 bases). Deletions cut 3 bases from V and 3 bases from J, with 20 bases between. The CDR3 sequence is 17 residues long. Per germline, CDR1 SEHNR and CDR2 FQNEAQ (reference sequence). CDR3 sequence reads: CASSLILGPYDYYGYTF. The DNA for the CDR3 is TGTGCCAGCAGCTTGATCTTGGGACCATACGATTACTATGGCTACACCTTC.

This chain links TRBV12-5 with TRBJ2-1, with D possibly called TRBD1 or TRBD2 (6 bases each). Per the germline V gene, CDR1 is LGHNT and CDR2 is FRNRAP. Trimming left V 3 bases short and J 7 bases short, with 7 bases between. The CDR3 consists of 12 residues. The CDR3 reads CASGLGGNEQFF. The CDR3 coding sequence is TGTGCTAGTGGTTTAGGGGGGAATGAGCAGTTCTTC. The full variable domain, rest sourced from reference TRBV12-5 and TRBJ2-1, is DARVTQTPRHKVTEMGQEVTMRCQPILGHNTVFWYRQTMMQGLELLAYFRNRAPLDDSGMPKDRFSAEMPDATLATLKIQPSEPRDSAVYFCASGLGGNEQFFGPGTRLTVL.

The V call is TRBV19, the J call TRBJ2-3; 10 bases fit TRBD2. The CDR3 is 16 amino acids. CDR1 and CDR2 (germline): LNHDA, SQIVND (reference sequence). Unmatched junction bases numbered 7, after V lost 5 bases and J lost 2 bases. The CDR3, as DNA: TGTGCCAGTAGTCCGAGGACTAGCGGCGCCACAGATACGCAGTATTTT. Its translation: CASSPRTSGATDTQYF.

The chain combines TRBV19 with TRBJ1-1; D gene ambiguous. From germline, CDR1 is LNHDA and CDR2 SQIVND (reference sequence). Trimming stripped 0 bases from V and 7 bases from J, with 6 bases between. The CDR3 is 12 residues long. This CDR3 reads CASSIEWVEAFF. Here the CDR3 DNA reads TGTGCCAGTAGTATAGAGTGGGTTGAAGCTTTCTTT.

The V and J genes are TRBV11-2 and TRBJ2-1; D is perhaps TRBD1 or TRBD2 (6 bases each). The CDR3 is made up of 18 amino acids. Germline loops: CDR1 SGHAT, CDR2 FQNNGV. V was cut by 4 bases and J by 4 bases, with 23 bases left in between. The CDR3 DNA reads as TGTGCCAGCAGCTCAGAGGGGGGCCTTGATGATCGGTACAATGAGCAGTTCTTC. Protein sequence: CASSSEGGLDDRYNEQFF.

The rearrangement links TRBV5-4 to TRBJ2-7; the D gene is possibly TRBD1 (5 bases). The CDR3 consists of 14 residues. Looked up from germline, CDR1 is SGHNT and CDR2 is YYREEE (reference sequence). Trimming took off 0 bases at V and 6 bases at J, with 13 bases between the two ends. This CDR3 reads CASSLEQGPSEQYF. The CDR3 DNA is TGTGCCAGCAGCTTGGAGCAGGGCCCTAGCGAGCAGTACTTC. The full variable domain, its missing parts supplied by reference TRBV5-4 and TRBJ2-7, is ETGVTQSPTHLIKTRGQQVTLRCSSQSGHNTVSWYQQALGQGPQFIFQYYREEENGRGNFPPRFSGLQFPNYSSELNVNALELDDSALYLCASSLEQGPSEQYFGPGTRLTVT.

The chain couples TRBV4-2 to TRBJ2-1, with D possibly being TRBD1 (5 bases). The CDR3 covers 16 residues. Germline assignment: CDR1 LGHNA and CDR2 YNFKEQ. The V end lost 0 bases, the J end lost 3 bases, and 12 bases lay between the germline ends. As DNA, the CDR3 is TGTGCCAGCAGCCAAGATCCTACAGGACACTACAATGAGCAGTTCTTC. Amino acids: CASSQDPTGHYNEQFF.

The chain carries TRBV4-2 and TRBJ1-1; a weak D match, TRBD1 (6 bases). The germline V and J ends were trimmed by 0 bases and 1 base, with 9 bases remaining between them. This CDR3 spans 15 amino acids. Germline values: CDR1 LGHNA, CDR2 YNFKEQ. CDR3 nucleotide sequence: TGTGCCAGCAGCCAAGACGGACAGCCGAACACTGAAGCTTTCTTT. Residues: CASSQDGQPNTEAFF.

The CDR3: CSAPGGETQYF. The CDR3 DNA follows: TGCAGTGCACCCGGCGGGGAGACCCAGTACTTC. The rearrangement links TRBV20-1 to TRBJ2-5; a weak D match, TRBD2 (5 bases). Trimming removed 6 bases at V and 5 bases at J, with 10 bases between. Germline lookup yields CDR1 DFQATT and CDR2 SNEGSKA (reference sequence). This CDR3 region has 11 residues.

This clone was seen a single time. The rearrangement uses TRBV19 and TRBJ1-2, with D possibly matching TRBD1 (6 bases). CDR1 LNHDA and CDR2 SQIVND come from the germline V gene (reference sequence). This CDR3 is 13 amino acids long. V lost 3 bases to trimming and J lost 6 bases, with 11 bases between them. CDR3 in amino acids: CASSIGQGHGYTF. As DNA, the CDR3 is TGTGCCAGTAGTATCGGGCAGGGGCATGGCTACACCTTC.